These 21 T cell receptor beta chains originate from one sample sequenced in a study of control samples from healthy donors and cancer patients. The table came from immunoSEQ multiplex PCR; TCRdb's copy has only in-frame clones and leaves some out. Of fewer than 95,000 clones in the sample, approximately 87% were seen once. The sequenced sample was blood. Receptors were obtained from a woman in her thirties or forties in good health.

The chain uses TRBV24-1 and TRBJ1-1, with TRBD1 as a possible D gene (5 bases). This CDR3 has 13 amino acids. V lost 4 bases, J lost 5 bases, and 10 bases lay in between. From germline, CDR1 is KGHDR and CDR2 SFDVKD. The CDR3 DNA sequence: TGTGCCACCAGTGACCCCGGGGGAACTGAAGCTTTCTTT. It codes for CATSDPGGTEAFF.

V is TRBV7-2 and J is TRBJ1-2; 9 bases align to TRBD1. V was pared by 4 bases and J by 4 bases, with 10 bases of the junction left unmatched. The germline CDR1 and CDR2 sequences are SGHTA and FQGNSA. The CDR3 runs 16 residues. CDR3 in amino acids: CASSYTGQGLIYGYTF. The CDR3, as DNA: TGTGCCAGCAGCTACACCGGACAGGGGTTAATCTATGGCTACACCTTC.

The CDR3 loop reads CASSLRQGLRTDTQYF. In DNA, the CDR3 is TGTGCCAGCAGCTTACGACAGGGTCTTCGTACAGATACGCAGTATTTT. This rearrangement joins TRBV7-2 to TRBJ2-3, with 7 bases aligning to TRBD1. The CDR3 contains 16 residues. J was trimmed by 3 bases and V by 2 bases; bases with no gene match: 8. CDR1 is SGHTA and CDR2 is FQGNSA in the germline V gene.

The rearrangement joins TRBV2 to TRBJ2-3; 9 nucleotides align to TRBD2. The trim removed 9 bases at V and 2 bases at J, leaving 12 bases unmatched. CDR1 and CDR2 (germline): SNHLY, FYNNEI. This CDR3 region has 16 residues. The CDR3 coding sequence is TGTGCCAGACCGGGACTAGCTCCCTTGATCACAGATACGCAGTATTTT. Translated: CARPGLAPLITDTQYF.

The V and J genes are TRBV7-2 and TRBJ2-1; D is tentatively TRBD1 or TRBD2 (5 bases each). The length of the CDR3 is 13 residues. Between the trimmed V and J ends, which lost 5 bases and 10 bases, there was a span of 15 bases. Looked up from germline, CDR1 is SGHTA and CDR2 is FQGNSA. The CDR3 sequence: CASSHGDEPEQFF. CDR3 sequence (DNA): TGTGCCAGCAGCCACGGGGACGAACCGGAGCAGTTCTTC.

V gene TRBV14 combines with J gene TRBJ1-2, with no clear D. Looked up from germline, CDR1 is SGHDN and CDR2 is FVKESK. The CDR3 is made up of 13 amino acids. Trimming cost V 4 bases and J 0 bases, with 6 bases left between them. In DNA, the CDR3 is TGTGCCAGCAGCCGGGTCGCTAACTATGGCTACACCTTC. This encodes CASSRVANYGYTF.

This rearrangement joins TRBV18 to TRBJ2-2; possible D gene TRBD2, 5 bases. This CDR3 is built from 15 residues. V gave up 1 base and J gave up 5 bases, with 11 bases separating them. Germline V gene data show CDR1 as KGHSH and CDR2 as LQKENI. In DNA, the CDR3 is TGTGCCAGCTCACCACTTGTCGAGGGAACCGGGGAGCTGTTTTTT. It encodes CASSPLVEGTGELFF.

The rearrangement links TRBV4-3 to TRBJ2-3; D perhaps matches TRBD2 (7 bases). Trimming took 0 bases from V and 2 from J, leaving 15 bases between them. This CDR3 spans 17 amino acids. From germline, CDR1 is LGHNA and CDR2 YSLEER. CDR3 nucleotides: TGCGCCAGCAGCCAAGATCGTCCCCGGGGGGCCACAGATACGCAGTATTTT. This encodes CASSQDRPRGATDTQYF.

This clone showed up just once. Different DNA sequences within this sample yield the same CDR3. The V and J genes are TRBV12-3 or TRBV12-4 and TRBJ2-7; no clear D. The length of the CDR3 is 11 residues. Trimming cost V 3 bases and J 3 bases, with 3 bases left between them. CDR3 residues: CASSFGYEQYF. CDR3 DNA sequence: TGTGCCAGCAGTTTCGGCTACGAGCAGTACTTC.

The V and J genes are TRBV23-1 and TRBJ1-2, with D perhaps TRBD1 (5 bases). TRBV23-1 is filed as an ORF, its function uncertain. Trimming stripped 4 bases from V and 3 bases from J, with 24 bases between. The CDR3 has 18 amino acids. The CDR3 DNA sequence: TGCGCCAGCAGTCCCTGTAACCTTGTAGGGGAATGGGACTATGGCTACACCTTC. It is translated as CASSPCNLVGEWDYGYTF.

The J gene is TRBJ1-1, the V gene TRBV4-3; D is ambiguous. V was pared by 0 bases and J by 1 base, with 9 bases between. CDR3 length: 15 amino acids. The germline CDR1 and CDR2 sequences are LGHNA and YSLEER. The CDR3 sequence is CASSQDLEENTEAFF. The CDR3 nucleotides read TGCGCCAGCAGCCAAGATCTGGAGGAGAACACTGAAGCTTTCTTT.

J is TRBJ2-2 and V is TRBV7-2; D might be TRBD1 or TRBD2, each matching 5 bases. CDR3 length equals 16 residues. The V and J ends lost 5 bases and 2 bases respectively, with 15 bases between them. The germline V gene has CDR1 SGHTA and CDR2 FQGNSA. CDR3 nucleotides: TGTGCCAGCAGCATGCTGGGGACGGACAACACCGGGGAGCTGTTTTTT. It encodes CASSMLGTDNTGELFF.

The chain is built from TRBV10-1 and TRBJ1-5; no definite D call. V lost 3 bases, J lost 4 bases, and 4 bases lay in between. The CDR3 has 12 amino acids. Germline CDR1 WNHNN, CDR2 SYGVQD (reference sequence). CDR3 residues: CASSDGNQPQHF. The CDR3 region has the DNA TGCGCCAGCAGTGACGGGAATCAGCCCCAGCATTTT.

The gene calls are TRBV30 and TRBJ1-4; tentatively, D is TRBD1 (5 bases). Trimming removed 5 bases at V and 3 bases at J, with 10 bases between. This CDR3 has 13 amino acids. Germline V lookup: CDR1 GTSNPN, CDR2 SVGIG (reference sequence). CDR3 sequence reads: CAWARGANEKLFF. As DNA, the CDR3 is TGTGCCTGGGCCCGAGGGGCTAATGAAAAACTGTTTTTT.

The chain has TRBV13 and TRBJ2-6, with D perhaps assigned TRBD1 or TRBD2 (5 bases each). Per the germline V gene, CDR1 is PRHDT and CDR2 is FYEKMQ (reference sequence). Trimming shortened V by 6 bases and J by 8 bases, and 26 bases separated the two germline ends. CDR3 length equals 18 residues. CDR3 region: CASRATGTSPLKTNVLTF. For the CDR3, the DNA is TGTGCCAGCAGGGCCACCGGGACCTCCCCTCTAAAGACCAACGTCCTGACTTTC.

The chain joins TRBV30 to TRBJ1-2; TRBD1 agrees at 7 bases. CDR3 length: 12 amino acids. Trimming removed 7 bases from V and 4 bases from J; junction bases left unmatched: 6. Germline CDR1 is GTSNPN and CDR2 is SVGIG (reference sequence). The chain's CDR3 is CAYRGLGYGYTF. For the CDR3, the DNA is TGTGCCTACAGGGGACTAGGCTATGGCTACACCTTC.

V is TRBV7-2 and J is TRBJ1-1; 7 positions agree with TRBD1. V lost 1 base, J lost 5 bases, and 7 bases stayed unmatched. The CDR3 loop spans 15 amino acids. From germline, CDR1 is SGHTA and CDR2 FQGNSA. CDR3 coding DNA: TGTGCCAGCAGCTTAGAAGGGGGCAGGGAAACTGAAGCTTTCTTT. It codes for CASSLEGGRETEAFF.

The chain carries TRBV7-2 and TRBJ1-3, with D uncertain. V was trimmed by 5 bases and J by 0 bases, leaving 5 bases between them. The germline gives CDR1 SGHTA, CDR2 FQGNSA. The CDR3 totals 13 residues. CDR3 in DNA: TGTGCCAGCAGCGAGTACTCTGGAAACACCATATATTTT. Its protein product is CASSEYSGNTIYF. Drawing the rest from reference TRBV7-2 and TRBJ1-3, the complete variable domain is GAGVSQSPSNKVTEKGKDVELRCDPISGHTALYWYRQSLGQGLEFLIYFQGNSAPDKSGLPSDRFSAERTGGSVSTLTIQRTQQEDSAVYLCASSEYSGNTIYFGEGSWLTVV.

The chain has TRBV5-4 and TRBJ2-3; 8 bases match TRBD2. The germline gives CDR1 SGHNT, CDR2 YYREEE (reference sequence). Trimming cost V 0 bases and J 4 bases; bases outside gene matches: 1. The CDR3 extends over 14 amino acids. The CDR3: CASSLGTSPDTQYF. The CDR3 DNA reads TGTGCCAGCAGCTTGGGGACTAGCCCAGATACGCAGTATTTT. The whole variable domain, remainder taken from reference TRBV5-4 and TRBJ2-3, is ETGVTQSPTHLIKTRGQQVTLRCSSQSGHNTVSWYQQALGQGPQFIFQYYREEENGRGNFPPRFSGLQFPNYSSELNVNALELDDSALYLCASSLGTSPDTQYFGPGTRLTVL.

J is TRBJ1-4 and V is TRBV7-6; D may be TRBD1 (5 bases). Trimming removed 5 bases from V and 13 bases from J, with 20 bases in between. The germline V gene encodes CDR1 SGHVS and CDR2 FNYEAQ. There are 14 residues in the CDR3. CDR3 region: CASSPGGEGTPLFF. CDR3 DNA sequence: TGTGCCAGCAGCCCCGGGGGTGAAGGGACCCCACTGTTTTTT.

V and J are TRBV27 and TRBJ1-5; D gene uncertain. Between the trimmed V and J ends, which lost 2 bases and 7 bases, there was a span of 12 bases. Germline CDR1 is MNHEY and CDR2 is SMNVEV (reference sequence). The CDR3 length is 14 residues. CDR3 bases: TGTGCCAGCAGTTTAGGGAAGGGCAGCCAGCCCCAGCATTTT. Residues: CASSLGKGSQPQHF.